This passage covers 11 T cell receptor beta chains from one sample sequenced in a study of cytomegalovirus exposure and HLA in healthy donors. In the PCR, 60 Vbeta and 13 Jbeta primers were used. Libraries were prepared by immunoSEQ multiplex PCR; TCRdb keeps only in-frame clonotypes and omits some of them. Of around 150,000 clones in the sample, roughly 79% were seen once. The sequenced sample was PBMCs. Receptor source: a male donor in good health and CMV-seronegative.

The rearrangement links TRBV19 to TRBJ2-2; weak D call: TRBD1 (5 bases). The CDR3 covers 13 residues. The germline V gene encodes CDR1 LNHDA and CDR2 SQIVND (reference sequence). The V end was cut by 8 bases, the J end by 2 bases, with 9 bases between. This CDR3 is CASADRNTGELFF. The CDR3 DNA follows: TGTGCCAGTGCCGACAGAAACACCGGGGAGCTGTTTTTT.

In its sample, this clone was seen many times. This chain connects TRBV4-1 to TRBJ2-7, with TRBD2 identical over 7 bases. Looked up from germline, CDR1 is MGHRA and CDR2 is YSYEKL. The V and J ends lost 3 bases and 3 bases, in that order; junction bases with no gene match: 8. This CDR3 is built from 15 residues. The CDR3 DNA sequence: TGCGCCAGCAGCCACCCTGGGAGCGGGAACTACGAGCAGTACTTC. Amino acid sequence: CASSHPGSGNYEQYF.

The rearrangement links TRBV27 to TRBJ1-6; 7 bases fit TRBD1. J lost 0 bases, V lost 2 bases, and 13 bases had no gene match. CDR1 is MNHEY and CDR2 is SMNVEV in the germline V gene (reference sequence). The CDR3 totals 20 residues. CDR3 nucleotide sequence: TGTGCCAGCAGTTTAATTTTCTTTCCGGGACAGAGCTCCTATAATTCACCCCTCCACTTT. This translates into CASSLIFFPGQSSYNSPLHF.

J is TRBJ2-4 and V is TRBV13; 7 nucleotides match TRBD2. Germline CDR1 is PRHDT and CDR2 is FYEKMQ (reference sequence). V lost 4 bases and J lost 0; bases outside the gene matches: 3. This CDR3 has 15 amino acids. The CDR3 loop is CASSSSGLAKNIQYF. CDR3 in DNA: TGTGCCAGCAGCTCTAGCGGATTAGCCAAAAACATTCAGTACTTC.

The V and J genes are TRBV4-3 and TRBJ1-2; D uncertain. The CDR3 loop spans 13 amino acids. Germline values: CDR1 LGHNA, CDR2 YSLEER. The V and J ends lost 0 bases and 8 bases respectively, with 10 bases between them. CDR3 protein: CASSQESGLGYTF. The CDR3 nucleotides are TGCGCCAGCAGCCAAGAATCCGGGTTGGGCTACACCTTC.

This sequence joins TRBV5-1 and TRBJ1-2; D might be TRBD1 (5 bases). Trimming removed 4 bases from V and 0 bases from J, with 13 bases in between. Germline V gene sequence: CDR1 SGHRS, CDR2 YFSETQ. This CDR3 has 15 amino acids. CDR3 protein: CASSPGGSSNYGYTF. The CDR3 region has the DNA TGCGCCAGCAGCCCCGGGGGGAGCTCTAACTATGGCTACACCTTC.

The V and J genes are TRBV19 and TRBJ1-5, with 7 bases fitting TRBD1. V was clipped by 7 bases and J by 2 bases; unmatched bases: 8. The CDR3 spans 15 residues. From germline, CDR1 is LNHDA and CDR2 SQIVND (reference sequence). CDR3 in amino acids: CASKSGQARNQPQHF. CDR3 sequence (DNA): TGTGCCAGTAAATCTGGACAGGCACGCAATCAGCCCCAGCATTTT.

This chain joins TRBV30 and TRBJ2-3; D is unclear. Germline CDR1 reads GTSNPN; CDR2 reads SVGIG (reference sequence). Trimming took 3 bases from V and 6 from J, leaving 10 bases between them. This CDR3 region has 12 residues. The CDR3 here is CAWSFSPDTQYF. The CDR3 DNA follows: TGTGCCTGGAGCTTCTCCCCCGATACGCAGTATTTT.

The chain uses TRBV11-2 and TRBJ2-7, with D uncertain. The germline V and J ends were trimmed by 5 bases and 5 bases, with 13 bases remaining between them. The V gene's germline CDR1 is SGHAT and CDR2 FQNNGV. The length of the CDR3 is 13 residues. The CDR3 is CASSPSLGDEQYF. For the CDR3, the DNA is TGTGCCAGCAGCCCGTCTTTGGGCGACGAGCAGTACTTC.

The CDR3 sequence: CASTWTLNEKLFF. The CDR3 region has the DNA TGTGCCAGTACTTGGACACTTAATGAAAAACTGTTTTTT. The chain has TRBV19 and TRBJ1-4, with D maybe TRBD1 (5 bases). This CDR3 is built from 13 residues. V was clipped by 7 bases and J by 4 bases, with 10 bases between them. Germline V CDR1 and CDR2: LNHDA, SQIVND (reference sequence).

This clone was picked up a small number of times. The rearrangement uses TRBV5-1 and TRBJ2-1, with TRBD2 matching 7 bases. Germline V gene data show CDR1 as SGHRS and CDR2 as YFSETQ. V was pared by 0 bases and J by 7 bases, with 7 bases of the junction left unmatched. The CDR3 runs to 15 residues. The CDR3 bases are TGCGCCAGCAGCTTGGGTCAGCTGGGGGGGAATGAGCAGTTCTTC. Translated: CASSLGQLGGNEQFF.